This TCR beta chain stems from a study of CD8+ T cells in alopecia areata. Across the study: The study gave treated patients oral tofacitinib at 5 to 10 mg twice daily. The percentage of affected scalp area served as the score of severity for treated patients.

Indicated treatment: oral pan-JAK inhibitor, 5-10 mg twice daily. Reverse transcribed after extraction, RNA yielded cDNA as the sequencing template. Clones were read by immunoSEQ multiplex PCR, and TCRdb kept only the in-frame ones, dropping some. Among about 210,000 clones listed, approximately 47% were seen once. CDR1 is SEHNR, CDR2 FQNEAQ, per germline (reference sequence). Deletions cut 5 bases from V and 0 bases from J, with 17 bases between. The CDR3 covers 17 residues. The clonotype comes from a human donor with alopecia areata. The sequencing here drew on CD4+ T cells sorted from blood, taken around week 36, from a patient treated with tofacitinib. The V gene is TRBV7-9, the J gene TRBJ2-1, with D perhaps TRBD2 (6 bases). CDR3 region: CASSPLIGRLSYNEQFF. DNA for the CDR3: TGTGCCAGCAGCCCCCTGATTGGGAGGCTCTCCTACAATGAGCAGTTCTTC.